This entry is about one TCR beta chain. Profiling relied on immunoSEQ multiplex PCR, and the TCRdb table lists in-frame clones only, not all of them. The sample lists about 30,000 clones; 93% were seen once. There are 13 residues in the CDR3. In germline, CDR1 is GTSNPN, CDR2 SVGIG (reference sequence). Deletions cut 0 bases from V and 4 bases from J, with 7 bases between. The data were taken from a study of circulating and synovial CD4+ cells in juvenile arthritis. The sequence was obtained from a human donor with juvenile idiopathic arthritis. The rearrangement joins TRBV30 to TRBJ2-1; maybe TRBD2 (6 bases). Sequenced input: CD4+ T cells from blood. The CDR3 DNA reads as TGTGCCTGGAGTGTAGCGGGTTACAATGAGCAGTTCTTC. Translating it yields CAWSVAGYNEQFF.